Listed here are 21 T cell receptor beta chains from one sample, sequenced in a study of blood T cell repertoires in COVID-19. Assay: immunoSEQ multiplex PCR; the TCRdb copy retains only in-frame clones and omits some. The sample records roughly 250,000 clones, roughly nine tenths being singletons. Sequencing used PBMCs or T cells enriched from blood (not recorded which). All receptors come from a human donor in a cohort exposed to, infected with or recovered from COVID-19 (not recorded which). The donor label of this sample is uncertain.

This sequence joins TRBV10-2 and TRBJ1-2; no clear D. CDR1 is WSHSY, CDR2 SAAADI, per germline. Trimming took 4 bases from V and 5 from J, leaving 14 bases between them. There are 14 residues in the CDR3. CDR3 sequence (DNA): TGCGCCAGCAGTGGGGAGGGTTTGGGGTATGGCTACACCTTC. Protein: CASSGEGLGYGYTF.

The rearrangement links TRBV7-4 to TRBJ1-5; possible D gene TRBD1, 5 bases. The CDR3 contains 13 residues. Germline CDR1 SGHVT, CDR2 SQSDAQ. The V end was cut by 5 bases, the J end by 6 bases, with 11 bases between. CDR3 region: CASSLTRAQPQHF. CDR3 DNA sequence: TGTGCCAGCAGCCTTACCAGGGCTCAGCCCCAGCATTTT.

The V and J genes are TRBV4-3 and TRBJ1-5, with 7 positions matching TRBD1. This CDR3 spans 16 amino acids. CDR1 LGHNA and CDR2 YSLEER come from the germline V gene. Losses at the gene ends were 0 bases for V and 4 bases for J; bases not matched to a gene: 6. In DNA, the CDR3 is TGCGCCAGCAGCCAAGATACGGGACAGTCGAATCAGCCCCAGCATTTT. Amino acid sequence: CASSQDTGQSNQPQHF.

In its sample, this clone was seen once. This CDR3 reads CASSPRVTGVFDGTGELFF. Written as DNA, the CDR3 is TGTGCCAGCAGCCCCCGGGTTACGGGGGTATTCGATGGCACCGGGGAGCTGTTTTTT. This chain connects TRBV7-3 to TRBJ2-2; D perhaps matches TRBD2 (6 bases). Per the germline V gene, CDR1 is SGHTA and CDR2 is FQGTGA. The CDR3 is 19 residues long. V was clipped by 5 bases and J by 4 bases, with 26 bases between them.

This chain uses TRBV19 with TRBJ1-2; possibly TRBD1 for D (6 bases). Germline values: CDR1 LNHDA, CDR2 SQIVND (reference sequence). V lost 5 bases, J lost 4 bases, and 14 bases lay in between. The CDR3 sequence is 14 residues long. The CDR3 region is CASSPGGAIYGYTF. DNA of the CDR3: TGTGCCAGTAGTCCTGGGGGGGCGATCTATGGCTACACCTTC.

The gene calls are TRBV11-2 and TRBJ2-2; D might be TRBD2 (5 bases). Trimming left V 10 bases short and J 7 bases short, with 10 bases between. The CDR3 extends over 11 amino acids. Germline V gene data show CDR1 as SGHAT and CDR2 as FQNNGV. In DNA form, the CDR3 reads TGTGCCACCCCGGGGTTCGGGGAGCTGTTTTTT. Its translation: CATPGFGELFF.

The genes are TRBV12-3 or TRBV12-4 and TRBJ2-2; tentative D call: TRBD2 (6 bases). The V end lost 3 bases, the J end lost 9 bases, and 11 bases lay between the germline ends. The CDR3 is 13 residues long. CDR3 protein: CASSFLGGRELFF. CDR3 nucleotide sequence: TGTGCCAGCAGTTTTCTGGGGGGAAGGGAGCTGTTTTTT.

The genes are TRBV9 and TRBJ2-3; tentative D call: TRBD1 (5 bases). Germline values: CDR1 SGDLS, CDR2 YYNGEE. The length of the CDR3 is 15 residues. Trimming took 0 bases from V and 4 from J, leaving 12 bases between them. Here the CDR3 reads CASSVEAQASDTQYF. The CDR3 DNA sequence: TGTGCCAGCAGCGTAGAGGCACAGGCATCAGATACGCAGTATTTT. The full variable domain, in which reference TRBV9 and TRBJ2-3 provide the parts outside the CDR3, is DSGVTQTPKHLITATGQRVTLRCSPRSGDLSVYWYQQSLDQGLQFLIQYYNGEERAKGNILERFSAQQFPDLHSELNLSSLELGDSALYFCASSVEAQASDTQYFGPGTRLTVL.

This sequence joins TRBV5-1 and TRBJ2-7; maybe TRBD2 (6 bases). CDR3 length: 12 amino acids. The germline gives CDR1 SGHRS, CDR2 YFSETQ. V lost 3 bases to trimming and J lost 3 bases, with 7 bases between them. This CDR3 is CASSWGDYEQYF. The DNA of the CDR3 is TGCGCCAGCAGCTGGGGGGACTACGAGCAGTACTTC.

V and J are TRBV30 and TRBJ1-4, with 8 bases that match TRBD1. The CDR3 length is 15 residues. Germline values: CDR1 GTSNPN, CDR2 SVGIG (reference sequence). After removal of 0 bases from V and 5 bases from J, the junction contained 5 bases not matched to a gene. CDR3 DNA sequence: TGTGCCTGGAGTGTACGGACAGGGCGGAATGAAAAACTGTTTTTT. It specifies CAWSVRTGRNEKLFF.

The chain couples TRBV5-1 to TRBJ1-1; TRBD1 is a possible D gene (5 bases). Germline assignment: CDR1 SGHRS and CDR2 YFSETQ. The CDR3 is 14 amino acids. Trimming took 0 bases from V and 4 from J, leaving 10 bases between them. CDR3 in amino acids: CASSLAGGSTEAFF. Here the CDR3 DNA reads TGCGCCAGCAGCTTGGCGGGGGGGAGCACTGAAGCTTTCTTT.

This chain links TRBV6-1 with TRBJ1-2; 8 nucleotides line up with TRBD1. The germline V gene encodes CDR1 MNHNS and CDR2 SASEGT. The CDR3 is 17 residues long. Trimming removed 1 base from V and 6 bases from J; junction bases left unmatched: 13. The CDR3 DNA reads TGTGCCAGCAGTGAAGACGGGCAGGGGGCGCATTCTCATGGCTACACCTTC. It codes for CASSEDGQGAHSHGYTF.

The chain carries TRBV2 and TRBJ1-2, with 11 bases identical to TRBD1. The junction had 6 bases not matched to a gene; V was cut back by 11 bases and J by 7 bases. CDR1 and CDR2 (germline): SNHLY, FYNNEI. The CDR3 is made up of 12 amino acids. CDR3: CACKDRGLGYTF. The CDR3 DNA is TGTGCCTGTAAGGACAGGGGGCTTGGCTACACCTTC.

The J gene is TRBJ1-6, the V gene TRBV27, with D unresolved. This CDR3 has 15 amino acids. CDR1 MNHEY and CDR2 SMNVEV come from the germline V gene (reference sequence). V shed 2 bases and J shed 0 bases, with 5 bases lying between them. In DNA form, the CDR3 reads TGTGCCAGCAGTTTAGAGAGCTCCTATAATTCACCCCTCCACTTT. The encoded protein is CASSLESSYNSPLHF.

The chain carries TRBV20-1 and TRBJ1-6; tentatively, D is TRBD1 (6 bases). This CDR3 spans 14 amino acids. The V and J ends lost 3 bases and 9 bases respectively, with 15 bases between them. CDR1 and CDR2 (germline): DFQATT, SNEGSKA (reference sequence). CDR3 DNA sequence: TGCAGTGCTAGTACGGGGGGCGAGGCTTCACCCCTCCACTTT. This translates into CSASTGGEASPLHF.

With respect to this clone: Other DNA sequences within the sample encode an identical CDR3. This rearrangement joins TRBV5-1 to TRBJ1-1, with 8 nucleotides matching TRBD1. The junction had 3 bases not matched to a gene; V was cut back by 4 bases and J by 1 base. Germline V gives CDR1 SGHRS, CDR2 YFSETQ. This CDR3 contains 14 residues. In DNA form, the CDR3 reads TGCGCCAGCAGCGGAGGACAGGGGAACACTGAAGCTTTCTTT. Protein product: CASSGGQGNTEAFF.

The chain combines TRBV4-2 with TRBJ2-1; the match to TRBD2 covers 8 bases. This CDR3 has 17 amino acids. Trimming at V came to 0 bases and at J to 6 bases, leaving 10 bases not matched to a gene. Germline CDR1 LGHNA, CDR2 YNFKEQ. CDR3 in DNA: TGTGCCAGCAGCCAAGATCGGGGAGCGGGGGCCACCAATGAGCAGTTCTTC. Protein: CASSQDRGAGATNEQFF.

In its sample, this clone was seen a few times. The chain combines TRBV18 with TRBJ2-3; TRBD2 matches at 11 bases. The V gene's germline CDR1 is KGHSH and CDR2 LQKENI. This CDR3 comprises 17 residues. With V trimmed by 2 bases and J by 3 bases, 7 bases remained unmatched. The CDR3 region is CASSPSLAGGWTDTQYF. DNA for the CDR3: TGTGCCAGCTCACCATCCCTAGCGGGGGGTTGGACAGATACGCAGTATTTT.

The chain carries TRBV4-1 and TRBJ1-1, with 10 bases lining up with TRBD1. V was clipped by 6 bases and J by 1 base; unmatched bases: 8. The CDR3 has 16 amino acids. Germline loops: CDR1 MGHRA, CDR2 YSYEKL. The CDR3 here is CASRPTGGVANTEAFF. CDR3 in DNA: TGCGCCAGCAGACCGACAGGGGGCGTTGCGAACACTGAAGCTTTCTTT.

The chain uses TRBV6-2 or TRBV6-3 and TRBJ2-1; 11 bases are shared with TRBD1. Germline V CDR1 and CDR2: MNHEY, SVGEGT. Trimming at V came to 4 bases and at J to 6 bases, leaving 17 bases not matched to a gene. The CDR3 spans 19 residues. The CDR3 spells CASSLSLDRGRSVLNEQFF. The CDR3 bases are TGTGCCAGCAGTTTATCCTTGGACAGGGGGCGATCGGTACTCAATGAGCAGTTCTTC.

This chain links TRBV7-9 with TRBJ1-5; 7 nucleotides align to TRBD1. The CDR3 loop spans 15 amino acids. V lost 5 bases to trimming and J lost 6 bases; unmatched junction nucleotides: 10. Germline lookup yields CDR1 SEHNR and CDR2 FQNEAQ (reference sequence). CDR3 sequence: CASSADREMGQPQHF. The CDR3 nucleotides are TGTGCCAGCAGCGCCGACAGGGAGATGGGTCAGCCCCAGCATTTT.